This TCR beta chain was sequenced for a study of graft-versus-host responses after intestinal transplantation. This clone was recorded a few times. The antigen is undetermined. Germline V lookup: CDR1 MDHEN, CDR2 SYDVKM. V lost 3 bases, J lost 8 bases, and 16 bases lay in between. The CDR3 extends over 14 amino acids. TCRdb's table, derived via immunoSEQ multiplex PCR, lists solely in-frame clones and lacks some. This repertoire shows approximately 80,000 clones, 85% to 90% found once; its top ten account for roughly 0.35%. This receptor was taken from a human donor who received an intestinal transplant. The starting material was unstimulated CD4+ T cells sorted from spleen or lymph node cells, obtained before intestinal transplant. The chain couples TRBV28 to TRBJ1-2; a weak D match, TRBD1 (5 bases). For the CDR3, the DNA is TGTGCCAGCAGTTTTGGGGGAGGCTCTATAGGCTACACCTTC. It yields the protein CASSFGGGSIGYTF.